Following are 11 T cell receptor beta chains from one sample sequenced in a study of blood T cell repertoires in COVID-19. Assay: immunoSEQ multiplex PCR; the TCRdb copy retains only in-frame clones and omits some. The sample lists about 310,000 clones, 70% to 90% occurring once. What was sequenced was peripheral blood. Every receptor here comes from a woman in her forties or fifties who had recovered from COVID-19.

The chain carries TRBV10-1 and TRBJ1-4; 7 bases agree with TRBD1. The CDR3 is 15 residues long. Germline V gene data show CDR1 as WNHNN and CDR2 as SYGVQD (reference sequence). V was clipped by 8 bases and J by 4 bases; unmatched bases: 10. CDR3 nucleotides: TGCGCCAGCTCGCCTGGAGGGACAGTTAATGAAAAACTGTTTTTT. It encodes CASSPGGTVNEKLFF.

V is TRBV30 and J is TRBJ1-5; D unresolved. The CDR3 loop spans 15 amino acids. Germline-derived CDR1 and CDR2 are GTSNPN and SVGIG (reference sequence). Trimming shortened V by 0 bases and J by 0 bases, and 9 bases separated the two germline ends. This CDR3 is CAWSVAGYSNQPQHF. For the CDR3, the DNA is TGTGCCTGGAGTGTCGCGGGTTATAGCAATCAGCCCCAGCATTTT.

V gene TRBV19 combines with J gene TRBJ2-2; no clear D gene. The CDR3 has 13 amino acids. Germline lookup yields CDR1 LNHDA and CDR2 SQIVND (reference sequence). Trimming took off 3 bases at V and 5 bases at J, with 7 bases between the two ends. Here the CDR3 reads CASSIMRTGELFF. The CDR3 bases are TGTGCCAGTAGTATCATGAGAACCGGGGAGCTGTTTTTT.

CDR3 in amino acids: CASSERQADYEQYF. The CDR3 DNA is TGTGCCAGCAGTGAACGACAGGCCGACTACGAGCAGTACTTC. The gene calls are TRBV6-1 and TRBJ2-7, with D possibly being TRBD1 (6 bases). This CDR3 contains 14 residues. Trimming took off 2 bases at V and 3 bases at J, with 11 bases between the two ends. The germline V gene encodes CDR1 MNHNS and CDR2 SASEGT.

This chain joins TRBV5-1 and TRBJ2-5, with 10 positions matching TRBD1. This CDR3 region has 15 residues. After removal of 3 bases from V and 5 bases from J, the junction contained 7 bases not matched to a gene. Germline values: CDR1 SGHRS, CDR2 YFSETQ. The CDR3: CASSSWGQGQETQYF. Here the CDR3 DNA reads TGCGCCAGCAGCTCCTGGGGACAGGGGCAGGAGACCCAGTACTTC.

About this clone itself: The same CDR3 is also encoded by other DNA sequences in this sample. The chain combines TRBV7-2 with TRBJ2-2, with unresolved D. The CDR3 is 16 amino acids. V lost 1 base and J 1 base, leaving 10 bases between the germline ends. Germline CDR1 SGHTA, CDR2 FQGNSA. CDR3 amino acids: CASSLGSGLNTGELFF. The DNA of the CDR3 is TGTGCCAGCAGCTTAGGCAGTGGCCTGAACACCGGGGAGCTGTTTTTT.

This chain's CDR3 is CASSPLSYNEQFF. The CDR3 bases are TGTGCCAGCAGTCCGCTGAGTTACAATGAGCAGTTCTTC. The rearrangement uses TRBV28 and TRBJ2-1; D ambiguous. Germline V gene sequence: CDR1 MDHEN, CDR2 SYDVKM. This CDR3 is 13 amino acids long. Trimming left V 5 bases short and J 4 bases short, with 9 bases between.

The chain carries TRBV3-1 (or the pseudogene TRBV3-2) and TRBJ1-3; D not resolved. The V gene's germline CDR1 is LGHDT and CDR2 YNNKEL (reference sequence). Trimming cost V 3 bases and J 2 bases, with 8 bases left between them. The CDR3 has 14 residues. The CDR3 reads CASSHGGAGNTIYF. CDR3 sequence (DNA): TGTGCCAGCAGCCATGGAGGCGCTGGAAACACCATATATTTT.

V usage is TRBV14 and J usage is TRBJ2-4; TRBD1 might be the D (6 bases). CDR3 length: 14 residues. Germline CDR1 and CDR2: SGHDN and FVKESK. V lost 3 bases and J lost 6, with 12 bases in between. The CDR3 sequence: CASSHGGLGNIQYF. The CDR3 DNA sequence: TGTGCCAGCAGCCATGGGGGCTTGGGAAACATTCAGTACTTC.

The rearrangement joins TRBV6-5 to TRBJ1-2; tentative D call: TRBD1 (6 bases). V dropped 5 bases and J dropped 8 bases, with 12 bases sitting between them. CDR1 is MNHEY, CDR2 SVGAGI, per germline. CDR3 size: 12 residues. Written as DNA, the CDR3 is TGTGCCAGCAGTCCCAGGGGCGGGGGCTACACCTTC. As protein: CASSPRGGGYTF.

This sequence joins TRBV6-5 and TRBJ2-2, with TRBD2 matching over 8 bases. The trim removed 7 bases at V and 10 bases at J, leaving 11 bases unmatched. This CDR3 comprises 14 residues. Per germline, CDR1 MNHEY and CDR2 SVGAGI. The CDR3 nucleotides read TGTGCCAGCAAAGAGGGAGCGGGAGTGGCGGAGCTGTTTTTT. The encoded protein is CASKEGAGVAELFF.